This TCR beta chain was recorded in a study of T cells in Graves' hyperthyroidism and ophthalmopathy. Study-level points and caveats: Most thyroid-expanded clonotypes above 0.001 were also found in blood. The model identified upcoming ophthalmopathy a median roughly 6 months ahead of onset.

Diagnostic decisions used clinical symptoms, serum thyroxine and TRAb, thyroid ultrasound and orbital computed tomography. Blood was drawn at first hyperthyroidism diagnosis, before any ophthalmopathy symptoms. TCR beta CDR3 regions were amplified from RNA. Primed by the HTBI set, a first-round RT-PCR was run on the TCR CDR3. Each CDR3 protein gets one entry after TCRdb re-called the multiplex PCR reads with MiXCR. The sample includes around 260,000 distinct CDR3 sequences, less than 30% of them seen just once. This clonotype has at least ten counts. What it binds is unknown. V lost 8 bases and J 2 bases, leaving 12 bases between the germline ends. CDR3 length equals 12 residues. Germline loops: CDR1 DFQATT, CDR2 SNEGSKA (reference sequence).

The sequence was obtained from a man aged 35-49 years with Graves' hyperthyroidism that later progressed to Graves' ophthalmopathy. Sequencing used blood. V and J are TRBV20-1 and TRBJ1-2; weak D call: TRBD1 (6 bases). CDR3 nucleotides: TGCAGTTCCTCGGACAGAAACTATGGCTACACCTTC. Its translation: CSSSDRNYGYTF.